This T cell receptor (beta chain) comes out of a study of T cells after yellow fever vaccination. Looking at the study overall: Some fractions had low cell numbers, and these were prepared with SMART-Seq v4 Ultra Low Input. Study-level results: On re-exposure, the response was weaker but peaked faster, at day 5 versus 15. Reappearance after the booster was seen for most primary-vaccination clones, at 95% to 98% CD4 and 75% to 90% CD8.

This clonotype appeared once. Antigen unknown. The CDR3 spans 15 residues. CDR1 and CDR2 (germline): DFQATT, SNEGSKA (reference sequence). V was pared by 0 bases and J by 0 bases, with 12 bases between. As TCR cDNA was made by 5'RACE template switching, a universal primer site and UMIs were added. TCRdb re-analysed the 5' RACE reads in MiXCR, keeping a single row per CDR3 protein. Of roughly 520,000 distinct CDR3 sequences listed, about a fifth were seen once; the top ten hold approximately 15%. The sample here was PBMCs, taken less than 25 days after the first yellow fever vaccination. The sequence was collected from a young man who received the YFV17D yellow fever vaccine. The V and J genes are TRBV20-1 and TRBJ2-7; D is ambiguous. CDR3 DNA sequence: TGCAGTGCTAGAGATGGGCGGAAGAGCTCCTACGAGCAGTACTTC. It yields the protein CSARDGRKSSYEQYF.